One sample yielded the 3 T cell receptor beta chains listed below, sequenced in a study of cytomegalovirus exposure and HLA in healthy donors (dated by TCRdb to about 2017). Preparation of the library involved the immunoSEQ multiplex PCR assay. A mixture of 60 forward primers for TCR Vbeta segments and 13 reverse primers for TCR Jbeta segments was used in the multiplex PCR. As stored in TCRdb, this immuneACCESS dataset retains in-frame rearrangements with V and J assigned. A fraction of the clones does not appear; measured against another copy, unresolved V genes explain less than half of the discrepancy, and the remainder lacks a known reason. This sample's table contains tens of thousands of clones. Roughly an eighth of the sample comes from the top ten. The sample comprised PBMCs. The receptors originated from a woman between 25 and 40 years old in good health and CMV-seropositive.

The J gene is TRBJ1-4, the V gene TRBV15; a weak D match, TRBD1 (5 bases). The length of the CDR3 is 15 residues. Per germline, CDR1 LNHNV and CDR2 YYDKDF (reference sequence). Deletions cut 1 base from V and 6 bases from J, with 12 bases between. CDR3: CATSRGRGADEKLFF. CDR3 bases: TGTGCCACCAGCAGAGGAAGGGGCGCAGATGAAAAACTGTTTTTT.

The chain recombines TRBV7-9 with TRBJ1-5, with D unresolved. Germline CDR1 reads SEHNR; CDR2 reads FQNEAQ (reference sequence). The CDR3 spans 14 residues. V lost 0 bases and J 4 bases, leaving 7 bases between the germline ends. CDR3 protein: CASSLAGGNQPQHF. CDR3 nucleotides: TGTGCCAGCAGCTTAGCAGGCGGAAATCAGCCCCAGCATTTT.

This sequence joins TRBV5-1 and TRBJ1-1; TRBD1 matches 8 bases. Per the germline V gene, CDR1 is SGHRS and CDR2 is YFSETQ. V was pared by 4 bases and J by 5 bases, with 7 bases of the junction left unmatched. The CDR3 covers 14 residues. For the CDR3, the DNA is TGCGCCAGCAGCATAGGACAGGGTGGAACTGAAGCTTTCTTT. Its protein product is CASSIGQGGTEAFF.